Here is one T cell receptor (beta chain) with its context. V trimming: 7 bases; J trimming: 3 bases; junction bases outside the gene matches: 7. The CDR3 contains 14 residues. Germline V gene sequence: CDR1 MNHEY, CDR2 SVGAGI. The sample comes from a study of blood T cell repertoires in COVID-19. In the study overall: The United States, Italy and Spain supplied acute and convalescent COVID-19 samples. Sample material is recorded as cDNA or gDNA derived from T cells, B-cell-depleted T cells, or PBMCs.

In the source study's methods: Reference gene primer amplification gave nucleated cell count estimates. TCRdb's table, derived via immunoSEQ multiplex PCR, lists solely in-frame clones and lacks some. V and J calls and clone size come straight from that table; D and trimming were deduced from the DNA. Seen here are approximately 190,000 clones, 70% to 90% observed once, and the top ten hold roughly 2%. The source is a man in his 70s with active or convalescent COVID-19. The chain is built from TRBV6-5 and TRBJ2-5; 8 bases match TRBD1. Sample: peripheral blood. The CDR3: CASIRDRLEETQYF. The CDR3 bases are TGTGCCAGCATCCGGGACAGGCTGGAAGAGACCCAGTACTTC.